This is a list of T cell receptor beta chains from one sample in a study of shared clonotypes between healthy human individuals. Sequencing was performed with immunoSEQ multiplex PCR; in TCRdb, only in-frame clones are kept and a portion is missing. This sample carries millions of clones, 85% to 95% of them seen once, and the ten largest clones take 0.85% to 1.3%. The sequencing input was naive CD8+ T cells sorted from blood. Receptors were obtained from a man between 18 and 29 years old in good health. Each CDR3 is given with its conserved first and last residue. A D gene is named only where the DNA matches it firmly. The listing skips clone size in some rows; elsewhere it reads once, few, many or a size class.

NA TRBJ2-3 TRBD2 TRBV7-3 TGTGCCAGCAGCCTAATAGGCGGGGGGTTTACAGATACGCAGTATTTT CASSLIGGGFTDTQYF
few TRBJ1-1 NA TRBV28 TGTGCCAGCACCTCACCTCTTAACACTGAAGCTTTCTTT CASTSPLNTEAFF
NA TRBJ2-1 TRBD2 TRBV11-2 TGTGCCAGCAGCTTTGGTAGCGGGAGCTATGAGCAGTTCTTC CASSFGSGSYEQFF
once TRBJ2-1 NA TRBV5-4 TGTGCCAGCAGCTTCACAGGGAGTGGCAATGAGCAGTTCTTC CASSFTGSGNEQFF
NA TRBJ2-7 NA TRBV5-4 TGTGCCAGCAGCTTGGGGCGTCCAACAGGGAATATCGACGAGCAGTACTTC CASSLGRPTGNIDEQYF
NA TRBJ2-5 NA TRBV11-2 TGTGCCAGCAGCTTAGAGACGGTAATAGAGACCCAGTACTTC CASSLETVIETQYF
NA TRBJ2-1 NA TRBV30 TGTGCCTGGAGTGGGGTCCCTTCGGGGATCTACAATGAGCAGTTCTTC CAWSGVPSGIYNEQFF
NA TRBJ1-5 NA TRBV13 TGTGCCAGCAGCTTAGCTGCAGGGAATCAGCCCCAGCATTTT CASSLAAGNQPQHF
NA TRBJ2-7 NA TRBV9 TGTGCCAGCAGCGTAGGGGAGGCCTACGAGCAGTACTTC CASSVGEAYEQYF
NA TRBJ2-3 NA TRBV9 TGTGCCAGCAGCGTAGCTACAGATACGCAGTATTTT CASSVATDTQYF
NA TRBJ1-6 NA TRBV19 TGTGCCAGTAGCCAGAATTCACCCCTCCACTTT CASSQNSPLHF
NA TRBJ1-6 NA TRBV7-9 TGTGCCAGCAGCTTAGATGGGGCGAGCGAGGGGTTAGATAATTCACCCCTCCACTTT CASSLDGASEGLDNSPLHF
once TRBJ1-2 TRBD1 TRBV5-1 TGCGCCAGCAGCCCCCAGGGACAGGGCTATGGCTACACCTTC CASSPQGQGYGYTF
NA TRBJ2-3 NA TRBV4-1 TGCGCCAGCAGCCCTTCGGACTATACAGATACGCAGTATTTT CASSPSDYTDTQYF
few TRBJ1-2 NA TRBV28 TGTGCCAGCAGTTTAATGCTGGGGGAGGGTGGCTACACCTTC CASSLMLGEGGYTF
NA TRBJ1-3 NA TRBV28 TGTGCCAGCAGTTTTATAGGTATCTCTGGAAACACCATATATTTT CASSFIGISGNTIYF
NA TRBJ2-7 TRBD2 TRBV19 TGTGCCAGTAGTATAGATCTACTAGCGGGAGACGAGCAGTACTTC CASSIDLLAGDEQYF